One sample yielded the 3 T cell receptor beta chains listed below, sequenced in a study of T cell responses to AZD1222 COVID-19 vaccine. Method: immunoSEQ multiplex PCR; TCRdb's copy keeps in-frame clones and lacks some. The profile shows 100,000 or so clones, approximately 90% of them singletons. This specimen consisted of peripheral blood, obtained on day 0 of AZD1222 vaccination. These receptors were obtained from an adult in good health.

The V call is TRBV3-1 (or the pseudogene TRBV3-2), the J call TRBJ2-6; D possibly uses TRBD1 or TRBD2 (5 bases each). CDR1 is LGHDT and CDR2 is YNNKEL in the germline V gene (reference sequence). The CDR3 length is 19 residues. V gave up 1 base and J gave up 0 bases, with 16 bases separating them. The CDR3 is CASSQVDREGISGANVLTF. The CDR3 coding sequence is TGTGCCAGCAGCCAAGTAGATCGAGAGGGGATCTCTGGGGCCAACGTCCTGACTTTC.

The chain combines TRBV9 with TRBJ1-3; no clear D. Trimming took 0 bases from V and 3 from J, leaving 10 bases between them. Germline lookup yields CDR1 SGDLS and CDR2 YYNGEE. This CDR3 is built from 15 residues. The CDR3: CASSVDHSLGNTIYF. The CDR3 bases are TGTGCCAGCAGCGTAGATCACAGTCTTGGAAACACCATATATTTT. Based on the CDR3 plus reference TRBV9 and TRBJ1-3, the full variable domain is DSGVTQTPKHLITATGQRVTLRCSPRSGDLSVYWYQQSLDQGLQFLIQYYNGEERAKGNILERFSAQQFPDLHSELNLSSLELGDSALYFCASSVDHSLGNTIYFGEGSWLTVV.

This clone was observed a few times. The CDR3 region has the DNA TGCGCCAGCAGCGCAGGGGGGTCGAACACTGAAGCTTTCTTT. This sequence encodes CASSAGGSNTEAFF. This rearrangement joins TRBV5-1 to TRBJ1-1; 7 nucleotides agree with TRBD1. Germline V gene sequence: CDR1 SGHRS, CDR2 YFSETQ. V shed 4 bases and J 1 base; nucleotides not matched to a gene: 4. The CDR3 is 14 amino acids.